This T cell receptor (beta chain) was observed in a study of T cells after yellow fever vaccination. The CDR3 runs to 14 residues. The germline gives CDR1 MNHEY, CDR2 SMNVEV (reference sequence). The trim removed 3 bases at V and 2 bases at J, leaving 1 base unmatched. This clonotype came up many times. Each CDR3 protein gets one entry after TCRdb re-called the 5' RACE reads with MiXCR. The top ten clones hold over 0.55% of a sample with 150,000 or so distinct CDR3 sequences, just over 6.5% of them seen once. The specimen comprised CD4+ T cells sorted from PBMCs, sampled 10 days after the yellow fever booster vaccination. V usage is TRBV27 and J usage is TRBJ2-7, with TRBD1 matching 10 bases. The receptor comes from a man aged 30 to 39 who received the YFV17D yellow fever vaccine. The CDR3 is CASSFGTGAYEQYF. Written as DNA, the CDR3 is TGTGCCAGCAGTTTCGGGACAGGGGCCTACGAGCAGTACTTC.